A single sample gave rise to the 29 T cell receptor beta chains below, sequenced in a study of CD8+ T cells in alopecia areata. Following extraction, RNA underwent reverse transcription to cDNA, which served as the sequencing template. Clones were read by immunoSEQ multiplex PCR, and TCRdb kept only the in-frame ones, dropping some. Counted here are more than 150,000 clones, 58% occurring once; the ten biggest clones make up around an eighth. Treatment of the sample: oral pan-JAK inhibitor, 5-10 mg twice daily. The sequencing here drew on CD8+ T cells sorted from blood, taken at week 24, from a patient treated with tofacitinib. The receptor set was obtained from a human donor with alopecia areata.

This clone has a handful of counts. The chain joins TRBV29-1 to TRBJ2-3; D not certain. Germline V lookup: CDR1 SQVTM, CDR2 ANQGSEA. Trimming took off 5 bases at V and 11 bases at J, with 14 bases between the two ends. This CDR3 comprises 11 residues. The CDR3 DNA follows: TGCAGCGTTCACCAGACCAGAAAGCAGTATTTT. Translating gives CSVHQTRKQYF.

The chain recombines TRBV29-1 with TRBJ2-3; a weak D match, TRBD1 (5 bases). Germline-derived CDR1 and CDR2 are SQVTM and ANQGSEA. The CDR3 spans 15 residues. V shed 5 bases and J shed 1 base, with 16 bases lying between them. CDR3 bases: TGCAGCGTTAGTCGGCTGGTCAGGGGCACAGATACGCAGTATTTT. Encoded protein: CSVSRLVRGTDTQYF.

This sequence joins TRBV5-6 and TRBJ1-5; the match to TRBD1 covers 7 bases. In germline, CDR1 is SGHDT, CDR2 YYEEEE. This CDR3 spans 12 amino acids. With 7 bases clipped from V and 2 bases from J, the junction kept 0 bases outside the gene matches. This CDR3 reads CASGTGNQPQHF. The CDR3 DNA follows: TGTGCCAGCGGGACAGGCAATCAGCCCCAGCATTTT. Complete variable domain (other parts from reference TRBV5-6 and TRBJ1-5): DAGVTQSPTHLIKTRGQQVTLRCSPKSGHDTVSWYQQALGQGPQFIFQYYEEEERQRGNFPDRFSGHQFPNYSSELNVNALLLGDSALYLCASGTGNQPQHFGDGTRLSIL.

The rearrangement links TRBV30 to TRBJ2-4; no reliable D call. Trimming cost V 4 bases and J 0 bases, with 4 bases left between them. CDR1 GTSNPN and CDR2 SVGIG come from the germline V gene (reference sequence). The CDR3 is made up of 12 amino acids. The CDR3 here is CAWMVAKNIQYF. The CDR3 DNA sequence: TGTGCCTGGATGGTAGCCAAAAACATTCAGTACTTC.

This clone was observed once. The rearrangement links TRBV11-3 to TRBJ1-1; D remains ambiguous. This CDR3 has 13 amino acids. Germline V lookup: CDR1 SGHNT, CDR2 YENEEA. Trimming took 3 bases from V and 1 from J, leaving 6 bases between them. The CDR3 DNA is TGTGCCAGCAGCTTTAGAGAGAACACTGAAGCTTTCTTT. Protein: CASSFRENTEAFF.

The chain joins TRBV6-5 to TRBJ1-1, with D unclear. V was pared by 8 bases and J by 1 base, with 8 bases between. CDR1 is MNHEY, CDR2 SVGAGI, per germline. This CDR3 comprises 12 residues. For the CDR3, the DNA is TGTGCCAGCTTTACCCAGAACACTGAAGCTTTCTTT. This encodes CASFTQNTEAFF.

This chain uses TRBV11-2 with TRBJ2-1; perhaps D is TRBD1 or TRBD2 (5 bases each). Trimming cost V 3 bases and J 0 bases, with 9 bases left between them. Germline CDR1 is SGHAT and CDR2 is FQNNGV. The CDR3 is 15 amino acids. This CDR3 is CASSFLGDSYNEQFF. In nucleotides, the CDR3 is TGTGCCAGCAGCTTTTTGGGGGACTCCTACAATGAGCAGTTCTTC.

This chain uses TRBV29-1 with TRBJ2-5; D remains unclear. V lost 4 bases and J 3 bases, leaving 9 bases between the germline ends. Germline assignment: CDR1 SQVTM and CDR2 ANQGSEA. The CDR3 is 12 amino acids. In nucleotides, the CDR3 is TGCAGCGTTGTTGGGCAGGAAGAGACCCAGTACTTC. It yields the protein CSVVGQEETQYF.

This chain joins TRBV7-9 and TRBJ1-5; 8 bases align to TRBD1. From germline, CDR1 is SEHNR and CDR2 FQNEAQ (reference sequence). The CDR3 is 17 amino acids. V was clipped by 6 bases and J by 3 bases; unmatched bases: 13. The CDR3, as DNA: TGTGCCAGCAGTTCCGGATCATCAGGGGGCAACAATCAGCCCCAGCATTTT. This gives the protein CASSSGSSGGNNQPQHF.

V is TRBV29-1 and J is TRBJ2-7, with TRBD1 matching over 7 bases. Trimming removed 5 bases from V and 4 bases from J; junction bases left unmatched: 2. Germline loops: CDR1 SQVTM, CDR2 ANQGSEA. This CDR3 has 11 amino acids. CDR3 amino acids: CSVSGGYEQYF. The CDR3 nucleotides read TGCAGCGTTTCAGGGGGTTACGAGCAGTACTTC.

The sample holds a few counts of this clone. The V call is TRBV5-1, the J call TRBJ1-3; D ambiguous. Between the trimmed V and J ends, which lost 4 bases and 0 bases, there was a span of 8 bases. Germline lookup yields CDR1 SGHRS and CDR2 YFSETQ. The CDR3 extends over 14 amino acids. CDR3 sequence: CASSDPRSGNTIYF. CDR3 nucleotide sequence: TGCGCCAGCAGCGACCCACGCTCTGGAAACACCATATATTTT. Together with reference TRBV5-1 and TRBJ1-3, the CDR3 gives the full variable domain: KAGVTQTPRYLIKTRGQQVTLSCSPISGHRSVSWYQQTPGQGLQFLFEYFSETQRNKGNFPGRFSGRQFSNSRSEMNVSTLELGDSALYLCASSDPRSGNTIYFGEGSWLTVV.

CDR3 amino acids: CASSSGTYNTGELFF. The CDR3 DNA reads TGTGCCAGCAGTTCCGGGACATATAACACCGGGGAGCTGTTTTTT. This sequence joins TRBV2 and TRBJ2-2; TRBD1 might be the D (6 bases). With 5 bases removed from V and 2 bases from J, the gap between germline ends came to 12 bases. Germline V gene lookup returns CDR1 SNHLY and CDR2 FYNNEI. The CDR3 loop spans 15 amino acids.

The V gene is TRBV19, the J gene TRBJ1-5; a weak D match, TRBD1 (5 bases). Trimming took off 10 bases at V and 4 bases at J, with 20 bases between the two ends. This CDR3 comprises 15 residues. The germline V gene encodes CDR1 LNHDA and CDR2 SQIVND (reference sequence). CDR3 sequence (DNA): TGTGCCACCACATCGGGAACAGGACCGAATCAGCCCCAGCATTTT. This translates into CATTSGTGPNQPQHF.

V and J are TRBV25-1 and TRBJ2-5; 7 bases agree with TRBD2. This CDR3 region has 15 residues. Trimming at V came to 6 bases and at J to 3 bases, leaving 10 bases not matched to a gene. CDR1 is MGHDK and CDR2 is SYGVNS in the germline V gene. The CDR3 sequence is CASRNFSGTKETQYF. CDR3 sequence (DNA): TGTGCCAGCAGAAACTTCAGCGGGACTAAAGAGACCCAGTACTTC.

CDR3 sequence: CASVIRGLSEQFF. The CDR3 DNA follows: TGTGCCAGCGTCATTAGGGGGCTTAGTGAGCAGTTCTTC. The rearrangement joins TRBV13 to TRBJ2-1, with 7 bases fitting TRBD1. This CDR3 is built from 13 residues. Germline V gives CDR1 PRHDT, CDR2 FYEKMQ (reference sequence). J lost 9 bases, V lost 8 bases, and 10 bases had no gene match.

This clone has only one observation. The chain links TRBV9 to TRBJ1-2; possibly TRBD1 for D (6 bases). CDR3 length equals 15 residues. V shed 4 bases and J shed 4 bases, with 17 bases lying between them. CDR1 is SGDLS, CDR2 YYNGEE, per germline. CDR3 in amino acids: CASSPPGGLVYGYTF. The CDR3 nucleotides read TGTGCCAGCAGCCCTCCTGGGGGGCTTGTCTATGGCTACACCTTC.

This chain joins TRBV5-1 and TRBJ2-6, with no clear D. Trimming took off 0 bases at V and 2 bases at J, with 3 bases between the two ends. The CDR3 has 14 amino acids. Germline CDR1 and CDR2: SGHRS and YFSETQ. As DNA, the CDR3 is TGCGCCAGCAGCTTGGTAGCTGGGGCCAACGTCCTGACTTTC. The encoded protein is CASSLVAGANVLTF.

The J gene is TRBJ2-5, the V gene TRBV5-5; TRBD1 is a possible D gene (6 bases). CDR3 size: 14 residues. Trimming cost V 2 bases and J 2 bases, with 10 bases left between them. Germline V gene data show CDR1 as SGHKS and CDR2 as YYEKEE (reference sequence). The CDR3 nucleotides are TGTGCCAGCAGCTTTAGGACAGTTCAAGAGACCCAGTACTTC. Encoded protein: CASSFRTVQETQYF.

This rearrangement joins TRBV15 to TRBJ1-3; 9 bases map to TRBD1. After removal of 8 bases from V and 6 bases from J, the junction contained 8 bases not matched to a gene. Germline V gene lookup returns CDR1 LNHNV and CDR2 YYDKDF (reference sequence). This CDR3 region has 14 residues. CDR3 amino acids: CATRDREQENTIYF. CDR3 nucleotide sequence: TGTGCCACCCGGGACAGGGAACAGGAAAACACCATATATTTT. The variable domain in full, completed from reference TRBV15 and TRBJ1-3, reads DAMVIQNPRYQVTQFGKPVTLSCSQTLNHNVMYWYQQKSSQAPKLLFHYYDKDFNNEADTPDNFQSRRPNTSFCFLDIRSPGLGDTAMYLCATRDREQENTIYFGEGSWLTVV.

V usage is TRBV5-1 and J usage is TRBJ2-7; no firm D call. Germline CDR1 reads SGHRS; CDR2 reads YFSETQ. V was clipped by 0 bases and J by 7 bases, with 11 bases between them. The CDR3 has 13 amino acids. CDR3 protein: CASSLAPTREQYF. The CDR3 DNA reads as TGCGCCAGCAGCTTGGCCCCCACTCGGGAGCAGTACTTC.

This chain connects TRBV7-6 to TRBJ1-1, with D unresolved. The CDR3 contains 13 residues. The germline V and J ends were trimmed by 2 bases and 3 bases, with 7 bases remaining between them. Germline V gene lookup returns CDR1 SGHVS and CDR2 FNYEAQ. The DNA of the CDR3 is TGTGCCAGCAGCTTAAGTCCTTACACTGAAGCTTTCTTT. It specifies CASSLSPYTEAFF.

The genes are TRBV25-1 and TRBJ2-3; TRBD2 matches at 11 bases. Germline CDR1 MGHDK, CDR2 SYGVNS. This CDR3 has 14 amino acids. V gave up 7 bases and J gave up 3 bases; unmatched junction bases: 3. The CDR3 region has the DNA TGTGCCAGCACTAGCGGGGGGAAAACAGATACGCAGTATTTT. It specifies CASTSGGKTDTQYF. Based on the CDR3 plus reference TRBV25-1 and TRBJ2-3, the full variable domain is EADIYQTPRYLVIGTGKKITLECSQTMGHDKMYWYQQDPGMELHLIHYSYGVNSTEKGDLSSESTVSRIRTEHFPLTLESARPSHTSQYLCASTSGGKTDTQYFGPGTRLTVL.

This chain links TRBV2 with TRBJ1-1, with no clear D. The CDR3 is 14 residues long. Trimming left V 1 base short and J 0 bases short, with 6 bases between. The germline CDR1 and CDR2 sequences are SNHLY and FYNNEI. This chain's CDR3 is CASSEDGLNTEAFF. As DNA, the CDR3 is TGTGCCAGCAGTGAAGACGGACTGAACACTGAAGCTTTCTTT.

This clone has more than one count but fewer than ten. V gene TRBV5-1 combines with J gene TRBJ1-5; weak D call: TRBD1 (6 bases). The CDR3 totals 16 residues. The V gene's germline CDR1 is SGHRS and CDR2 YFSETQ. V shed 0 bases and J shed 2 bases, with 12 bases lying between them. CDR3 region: CASSLEGPGGNQPQHF. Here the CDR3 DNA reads TGCGCCAGCAGCTTGGAAGGACCAGGGGGCAATCAGCCCCAGCATTTT.

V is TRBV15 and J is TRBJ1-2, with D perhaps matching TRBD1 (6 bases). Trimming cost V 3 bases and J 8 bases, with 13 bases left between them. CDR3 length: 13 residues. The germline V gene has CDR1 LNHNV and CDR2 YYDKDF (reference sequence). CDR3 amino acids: CATSSHRGGGYTF. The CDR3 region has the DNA TGTGCCACCAGCAGCCATAGGGGGGGAGGCTACACCTTC.

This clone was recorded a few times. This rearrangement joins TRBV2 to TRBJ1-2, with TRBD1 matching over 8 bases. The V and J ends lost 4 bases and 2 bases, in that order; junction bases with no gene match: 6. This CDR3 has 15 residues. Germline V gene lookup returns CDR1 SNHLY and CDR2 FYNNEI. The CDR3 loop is CASSVSRGPNYGYTF. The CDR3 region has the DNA TGTGCCAGCAGTGTTAGCAGGGGGCCGAACTATGGCTACACCTTC.

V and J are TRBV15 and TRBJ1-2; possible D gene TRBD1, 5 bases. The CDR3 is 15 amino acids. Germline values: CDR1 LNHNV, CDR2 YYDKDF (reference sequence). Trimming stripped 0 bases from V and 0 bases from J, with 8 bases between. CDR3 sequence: CATSRDLGANYGYTF. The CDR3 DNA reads TGTGCCACCAGCAGAGATTTGGGGGCTAACTATGGCTACACCTTC.

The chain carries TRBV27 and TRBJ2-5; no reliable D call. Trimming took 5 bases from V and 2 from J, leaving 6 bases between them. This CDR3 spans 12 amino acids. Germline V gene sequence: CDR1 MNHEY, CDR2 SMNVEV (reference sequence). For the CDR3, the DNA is TGTGCCAGCAGTGGGGATCAAGAGACCCAGTACTTC. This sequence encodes CASSGDQETQYF.

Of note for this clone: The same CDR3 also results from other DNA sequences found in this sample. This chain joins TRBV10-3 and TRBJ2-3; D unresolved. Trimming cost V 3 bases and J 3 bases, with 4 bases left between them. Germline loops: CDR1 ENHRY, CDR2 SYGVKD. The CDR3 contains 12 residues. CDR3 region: CAISEGTDTQYF. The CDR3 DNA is TGTGCCATCAGTGAAGGGACAGATACGCAGTATTTT.